These T cell receptor beta chains were read from a single sample in a study of Graves' ophthalmopathy and Graves' hyperthyroidism. Each CDR3 protein is one row after TCRdb ran MiXCR on the multiplex PCR reads. The sample holds 450,000 or so distinct CDR3 sequences, approximately 15% seen once. Material for sequencing was blood. These receptors all come from a woman aged 25-40 years with Graves' ophthalmopathy. CDR3s include the opening cysteine and the closing phenylalanine or tryptophan. D genes are given only for firm matches.

d_call	v_call	cdr3_aa
-	TRBV2	CATYLGEANIKYF
TRBD2	TRBV30	CAWASGRDTGELFF
-	TRBV24-1	CATSALAGELFF
-	TRBV4-2	CASSQVGFGGYTF
-	TRBV10-3	CAIAFGGDTEAFF
TRBD2	TRBV20-1	CSARDLRGGGDQYEQYF
TRBD1	TRBV28	CASSLPGQVHSYEQYF
-	TRBV6-2/TRBV6-3	CASSYARRETQYF
-	TRBV7-9	CASSQQVAGELFF
TRBD1	TRBV27	CASSLYPTGYTGELFF
-	TRBV5-1	CASSLGTGGAYGYTF
-	TRBV28	CASCGGHRETQYF
-	TRBV27	CASSPGASYGYTF
-	TRBV27	CASSFKGRRETQYF
TRBD1	TRBV3-1	CASSQTGDRVGELFF
-	TRBV15	CATSRPQGTQYF
-	TRBV7-8	CASSTDSFGELFF
TRBD1	TRBV27	CASTDGQGTSPLHF
-	TRBV7-2	CASSLSFKVTEAFF
-	TRBV3-1	CASSQVDEQYF
TRBD2	TRBV7-8	CASSLWLAGAQETQYF
-	TRBV2	CASSESRAEQYF
-	TRBV7-2	CASSWQKIEAFF